These 16 T cell receptor beta chains were sequenced from one sample in a study of T cells in Graves' hyperthyroidism and ophthalmopathy. The source material, RNA transcripts, was used to amplify TCR beta CDR3 regions. The HTBI primer set served for first-round RT-PCR of the TCR CDR3. TCRdb re-called the multiplex PCR reads with MiXCR, one entry per CDR3 protein. The repertoire includes approximately 370,000 distinct CDR3 sequences, 15% of them detected once, and 32% sits in the top ten. Sequenced sample: blood. The receptors were sampled from a young woman with Graves' hyperthyroidism.

This clonotype was detected only a few times. This rearrangement joins TRBV20-1 to TRBJ1-5, with 8 bases that match TRBD1. The V gene's germline CDR1 is DFQATT and CDR2 SNEGSKA (reference sequence). The V and J ends lost 3 bases and 6 bases, in that order; junction bases with no gene match: 4. The CDR3 totals 13 residues. CDR3 sequence reads: CSARTTGGQPQHF. As DNA, the CDR3 is TGCAGTGCTAGGACCACAGGGGGTCAGCCCCAGCATTTT.

This rearrangement joins TRBV6-1 to TRBJ1-2; 7 positions agree with TRBD1. V lost 7 bases, J lost 2 bases, and 7 bases stayed unmatched. Germline loops: CDR1 MNHNS, CDR2 SASEGT. CDR3 size: 14 residues. The CDR3 region is CASTRTGPNYGYTF. The CDR3 nucleotides read TGTGCCAGCACCAGGACAGGCCCGAACTATGGCTACACCTTC.

A note on this clonotype: The junction departs from the called germline gene at one end, perhaps through a read error. J is TRBJ2-5 and V is TRBV7-2; no definite D call. Per the germline V gene, CDR1 is SGHTA and CDR2 is FQGNSA. This CDR3 is built from 15 residues. The CDR3, as DNA: TGTGCCAGCAGCCTAGTTGGCAGGTACCAAGAGACCCGGTACTTC. Its translation: CASSLVGRYQETRYF.

In nucleotides, the CDR3 is TGCGCCAGCAGCCTGGCGTACAGCTACCAAGAGACCCAGTACTTC. Translation gives CASSLAYSYQETQYF. The chain couples TRBV5-1 to TRBJ2-5; no firm D call. Germline-derived CDR1 and CDR2 are SGHRS and YFSETQ. Trimming pared 4 bases from V and 0 bases from J, leaving 13 bases between. The CDR3 extends over 15 amino acids.

This clonotype came up a few times. The DNA for the CDR3 is TGTGCCAGCAGTTTCGGGCCCGTTCATAGCCCCCAGGTGGGGCAGTTCTTC. It specifies CASSFGPVHSPQVGQFF. The chain couples TRBV12-3 or TRBV12-4 to TRBJ2-1, with D uncertain. V lost 3 bases, J lost 12 bases, and 27 bases lay in between. The CDR3 has 17 residues.

V and J are TRBV5-5 and TRBJ2-2; 12 nucleotides agree with TRBD2. Losses at the gene ends were 4 bases for V and 5 bases for J; bases not matched to a gene: 6. CDR1 is SGHKS, CDR2 YYEKEE, per germline (reference sequence). The CDR3 extends over 16 amino acids. The CDR3: CASSARLAGETGELFF. CDR3 bases: TGTGCCAGCAGCGCCAGACTAGCGGGAGAGACCGGGGAGCTGTTTTTT.

The rearrangement joins TRBV10-2 to TRBJ1-1; TRBD1 might be the D (6 bases). V lost 6 bases and J 1 base, leaving 15 bases between the germline ends. This CDR3 contains 15 residues. From germline, CDR1 is WSHSY and CDR2 SAAADI. For the CDR3, the DNA is TGCGCCAGCAGAGACAGGAAGCTTGAGAACACTGAAGCTTTCTTT. It encodes CASRDRKLENTEAFF.

V is TRBV5-6 and J is TRBJ2-7; D possibly uses TRBD1 or TRBD2 (5 bases each). Germline V gene sequence: CDR1 SGHDT, CDR2 YYEEEE. This CDR3 contains 13 residues. The ends were cut back, 3 bases at V and 6 bases at J, with 13 bases in the middle. CDR3 amino acids: CASSSGPPSEQYF. In DNA, the CDR3 is TGTGCCAGCAGCTCGGGACCTCCGTCCGAGCAGTACTTC. Drawing the rest from reference TRBV5-6 and TRBJ2-7, the complete variable domain is DAGVTQSPTHLIKTRGQQVTLRCSPKSGHDTVSWYQQALGQGPQFIFQYYEEEERQRGNFPDRFSGHQFPNYSSELNVNALLLGDSALYLCASSSGPPSEQYFGPGTRLTVT.

This clonotype was seen a handful of times. The chain recombines TRBV20-1 with TRBJ1-1; 11 bases match TRBD1. Germline CDR1 reads DFQATT; CDR2 reads SNEGSKA (reference sequence). The length of the CDR3 is 12 residues. The CDR3 region is CRPPGQGAEAFF. DNA for the CDR3: TGCAGGCCCCCGGGACAGGGGGCTGAAGCTTTCTTT.

This clonotype was recorded at least ten times. As DNA, the CDR3 is TGCGCCAGCAGCTCCGTAGAATCTAAGGACAGGGGATGTAATCAGCCCCAGCATTTT. Translating gives CASSSVESKDRGCNQPQHF. The chain is built from TRBV5-1 and TRBJ1-5; 9 nucleotides align to TRBD1. Germline V lookup: CDR1 SGHRS, CDR2 YFSETQ. The CDR3 runs to 19 residues. After removal of 3 bases from V and 4 bases from J, the junction contained 17 bases not matched to a gene.

This clonotype was observed many times. This chain joins TRBV3-1 and TRBJ2-1, with 13 bases identical to TRBD2. The length of the CDR3 is 17 residues. Germline V gives CDR1 LGHDT, CDR2 YNNKEL (reference sequence). V trimming: 4 bases; J trimming: 3 bases; junction bases outside the gene matches: 6. CDR3 in amino acids: CASSRRTSGSSYNEQFF. CDR3 in DNA: TGTGCCAGCAGCCGGCGGACTAGCGGGAGTAGCTACAATGAGCAGTTCTTC.

Many counts were recorded for this clonotype. V gene TRBV7-2 combines with J gene TRBJ2-1; 10 nucleotides agree with TRBD2. Germline CDR1 SGHTA, CDR2 FQGNSA. V shed 3 bases and J 2 bases; nucleotides not matched to a gene: 7. CDR3 length: 17 amino acids. CDR3 loop: CASSFRTSGPTYNEQFF. The CDR3 bases are TGTGCCAGCAGCTTTCGGACTAGCGGACCAACCTACAATGAGCAGTTCTTC.

This clonotype was seen at least ten times. This rearrangement joins TRBV15 to TRBJ2-4; D is uncertain. CDR1 is LNHNV, CDR2 YYDKDF, per germline (reference sequence). V was trimmed by 4 bases and J by 0 bases, leaving 10 bases between them. The CDR3 is made up of 15 amino acids. The CDR3 protein is CATSTLELAKNIQYF. DNA of the CDR3: TGTGCCACCAGCACCCTAGAGCTAGCCAAAAACATTCAGTACTTC.

This clonotype has at least ten counts. The chain employs TRBV6-1 and TRBJ2-7; TRBD1 matches 9 bases. This CDR3 contains 14 residues. The germline gives CDR1 MNHNS, CDR2 SASEGT. Unmatched junction bases numbered 6, after V lost 3 bases and J lost 6 bases. CDR3 amino acids: CASSDWGQGGEQYF. The CDR3 DNA follows: TGTGCCAGCAGTGATTGGGGACAGGGCGGCGAGCAGTACTTC.

This clonotype was recorded a few times. J is TRBJ2-5 and V is TRBV7-3; possible D gene TRBD2, 5 bases. The CDR3 sequence is 13 residues long. Germline V CDR1 and CDR2: SGHTA, FQGTGA. V lost 4 bases and J 0 bases, leaving 6 bases between the germline ends. The CDR3: CASSYGDQETQYF. The CDR3 DNA follows: TGTGCCAGCAGCTACGGGGACCAAGAGACCCAGTACTTC.

This clonotype was observed a few times. The chain employs TRBV4-1 and TRBJ1-1; D perhaps matches TRBD1 (5 bases). Germline CDR1 and CDR2: MGHRA and YSYEKL. With 2 bases removed from V and 4 bases from J, the gap between germline ends came to 11 bases. The CDR3 spans 14 residues. CDR3 sequence reads: CASSQPGRSTEAFF. CDR3 nucleotides: TGCGCCAGCAGCCAACCGGGACGTTCCACTGAAGCTTTCTTT.